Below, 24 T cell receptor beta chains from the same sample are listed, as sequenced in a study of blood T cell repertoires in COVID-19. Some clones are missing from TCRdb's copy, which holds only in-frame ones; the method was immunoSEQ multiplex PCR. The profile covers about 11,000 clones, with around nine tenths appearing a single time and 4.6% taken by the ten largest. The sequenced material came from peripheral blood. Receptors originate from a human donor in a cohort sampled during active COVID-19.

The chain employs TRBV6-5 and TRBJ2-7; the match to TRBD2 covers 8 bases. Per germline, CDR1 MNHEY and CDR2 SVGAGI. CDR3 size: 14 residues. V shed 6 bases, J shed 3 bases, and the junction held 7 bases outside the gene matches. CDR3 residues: CASSRSGNLYEQYF. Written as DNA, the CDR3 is TGTGCCAGCAGCCGTAGCGGGAATCTCTACGAGCAGTACTTC.

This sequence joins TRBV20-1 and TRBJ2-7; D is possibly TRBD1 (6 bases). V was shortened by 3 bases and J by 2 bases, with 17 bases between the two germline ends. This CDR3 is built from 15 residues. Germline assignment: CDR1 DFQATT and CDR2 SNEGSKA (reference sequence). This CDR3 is CSASRGGWDTYEQYF. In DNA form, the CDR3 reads TGCAGTGCTAGTCGAGGGGGATGGGACACCTACGAGCAGTACTTC.

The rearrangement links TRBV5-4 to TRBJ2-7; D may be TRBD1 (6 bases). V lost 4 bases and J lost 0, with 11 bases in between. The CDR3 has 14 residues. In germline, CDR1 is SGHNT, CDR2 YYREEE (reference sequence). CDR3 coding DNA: TGTGCCAGCAGCCCCGACAGGCGCTCCTACGAGCAGTACTTC. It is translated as CASSPDRRSYEQYF.

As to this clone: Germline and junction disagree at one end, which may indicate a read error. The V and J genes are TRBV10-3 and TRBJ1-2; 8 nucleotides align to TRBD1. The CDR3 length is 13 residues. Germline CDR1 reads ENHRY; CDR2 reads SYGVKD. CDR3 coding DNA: TGTGCCATCAGTGAGTCACAAGGACAGGGAATCATCTTC. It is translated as CAISESQGQGIIF.

The CDR3 loop reads CASSVLQGSSYNEQFF. CDR3 bases: TGTGCCAGCAGCGTTCTACAGGGGAGCTCCTACAATGAGCAGTTCTTC. The chain carries TRBV9 and TRBJ2-1; TRBD1 agrees at 7 bases. The V gene's germline CDR1 is SGDLS and CDR2 YYNGEE. The length of the CDR3 is 16 residues. The ends lost 2 bases at V and 0 bases at J; junction bases unmatched: 5.

The CDR3 spells CASSPPLTSGRPDTQYF. CDR3 nucleotides: TGTGCCAGCAGTCCCCCCTTAACTAGCGGGAGGCCAGATACGCAGTATTTT. The chain has TRBV6-2 or TRBV6-3 and TRBJ2-3, with 12 bases that match TRBD2. This CDR3 is built from 17 residues. Germline CDR1 MNHEY, CDR2 SVGEGT. The V and J ends lost 5 bases and 4 bases, in that order; junction bases with no gene match: 10.

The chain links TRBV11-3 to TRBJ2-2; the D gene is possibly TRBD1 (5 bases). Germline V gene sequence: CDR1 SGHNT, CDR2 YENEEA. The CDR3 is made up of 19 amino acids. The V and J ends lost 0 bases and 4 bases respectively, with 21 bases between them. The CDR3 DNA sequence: TGTGCCAGCAGCTTAGAATCGTTCCACCGGCTAGGGGCCACCGGGGAGCTGTTTTTT. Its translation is CASSLESFHRLGATGELFF.

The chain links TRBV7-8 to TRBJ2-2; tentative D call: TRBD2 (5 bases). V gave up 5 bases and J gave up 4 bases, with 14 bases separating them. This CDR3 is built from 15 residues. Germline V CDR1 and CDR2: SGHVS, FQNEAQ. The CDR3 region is CASSPDYTGTGELFF. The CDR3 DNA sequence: TGTGCCAGCAGCCCAGACTACACGGGCACCGGGGAGCTGTTTTTT. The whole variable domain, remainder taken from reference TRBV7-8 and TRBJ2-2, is GAGVSQSPRYKVAKRGQDVALRCDPISGHVSLFWYQQALGQGPEFLTYFQNEAQLDKSGLPSDRFFAERPEGSVSTLKIQRTQQEDSAVYLCASSPDYTGTGELFFGEGSRLTVL.

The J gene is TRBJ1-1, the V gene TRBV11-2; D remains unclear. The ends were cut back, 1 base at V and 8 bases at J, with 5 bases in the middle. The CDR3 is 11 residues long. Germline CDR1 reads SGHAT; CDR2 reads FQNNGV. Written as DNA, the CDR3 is TGTGCCAGCAGCTTAGCCCCAGAAGCTTTCTTT. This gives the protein CASSLAPEAFF.

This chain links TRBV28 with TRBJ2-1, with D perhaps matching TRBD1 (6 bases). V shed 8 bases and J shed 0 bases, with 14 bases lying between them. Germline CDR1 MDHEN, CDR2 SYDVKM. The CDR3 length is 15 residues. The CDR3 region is CASLGTRSSYNEQFF. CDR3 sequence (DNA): TGTGCCAGCCTTGGGACAAGGAGCTCCTACAATGAGCAGTTCTTC.

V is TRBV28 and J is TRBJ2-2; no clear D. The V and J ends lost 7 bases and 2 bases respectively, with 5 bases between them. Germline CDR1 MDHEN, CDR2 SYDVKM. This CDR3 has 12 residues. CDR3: CASNTNTGELFF. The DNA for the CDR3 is TGTGCCAGCAATACAAACACCGGGGAGCTGTTTTTT.

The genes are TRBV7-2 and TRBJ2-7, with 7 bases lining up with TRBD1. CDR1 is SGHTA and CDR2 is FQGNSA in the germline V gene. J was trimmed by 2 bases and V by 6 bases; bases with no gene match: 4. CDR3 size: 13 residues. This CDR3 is CASRPTGTYEQYF. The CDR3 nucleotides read TGTGCCAGCAGGCCGACAGGGACCTACGAGCAGTACTTC.

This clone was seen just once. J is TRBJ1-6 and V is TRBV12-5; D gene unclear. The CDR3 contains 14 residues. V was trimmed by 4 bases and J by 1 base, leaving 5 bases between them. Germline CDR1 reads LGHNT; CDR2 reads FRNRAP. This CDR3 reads CASGSKSYNSPLHF. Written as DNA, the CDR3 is TGTGCTAGTGGTTCTAAGTCCTATAATTCACCCCTCCACTTT.

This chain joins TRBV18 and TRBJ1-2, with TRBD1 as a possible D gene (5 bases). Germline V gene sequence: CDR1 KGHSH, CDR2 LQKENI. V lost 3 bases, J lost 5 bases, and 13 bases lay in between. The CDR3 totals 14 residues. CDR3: CASSPSREGYGYTF. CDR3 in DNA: TGTGCCAGCTCACCTTCCAGGGAAGGGTATGGCTACACCTTC.

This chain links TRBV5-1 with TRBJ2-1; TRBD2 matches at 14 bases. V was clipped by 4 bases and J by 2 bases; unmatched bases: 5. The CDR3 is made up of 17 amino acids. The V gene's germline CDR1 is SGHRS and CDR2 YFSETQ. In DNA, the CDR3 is TGCGCCAGCAGCCTGACTAGCGGGAGGGCCCCCTACAATGAGCAGTTCTTC. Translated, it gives CASSLTSGRAPYNEQFF.

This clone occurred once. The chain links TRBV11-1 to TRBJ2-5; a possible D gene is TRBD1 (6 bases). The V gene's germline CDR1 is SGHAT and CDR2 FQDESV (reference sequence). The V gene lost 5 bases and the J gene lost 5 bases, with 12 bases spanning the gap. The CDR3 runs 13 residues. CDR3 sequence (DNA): TGTGCCAGCAGCCCCGGACAGTTGGAGACCCAGTACTTC. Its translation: CASSPGQLETQYF. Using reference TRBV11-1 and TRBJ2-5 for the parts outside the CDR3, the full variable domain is EAEVAQSPRYKITEKSQAVAFWCDPISGHATLYWYRQILGQGPELLVQFQDESVVDDSQLPKDRFSAERLKGVDSTLKIQPAELGDSAMYLCASSPGQLETQYFGPGTRLLVL.

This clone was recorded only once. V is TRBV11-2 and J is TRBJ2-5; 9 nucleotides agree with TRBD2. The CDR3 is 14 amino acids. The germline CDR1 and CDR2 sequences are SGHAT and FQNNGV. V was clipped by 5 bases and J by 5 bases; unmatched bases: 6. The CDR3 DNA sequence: TGTGCCAGCAGCCAGAGACTAGCGGTGGAGACCCAGTACTTC. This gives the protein CASSQRLAVETQYF.

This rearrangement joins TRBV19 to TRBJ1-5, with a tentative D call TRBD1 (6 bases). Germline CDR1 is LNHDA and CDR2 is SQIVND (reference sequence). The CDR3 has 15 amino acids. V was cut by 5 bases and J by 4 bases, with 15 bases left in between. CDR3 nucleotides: TGTGCCAGTAGTTTTACAGGGACGGGGAATCAGCCCCAGCATTTT. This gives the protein CASSFTGTGNQPQHF.

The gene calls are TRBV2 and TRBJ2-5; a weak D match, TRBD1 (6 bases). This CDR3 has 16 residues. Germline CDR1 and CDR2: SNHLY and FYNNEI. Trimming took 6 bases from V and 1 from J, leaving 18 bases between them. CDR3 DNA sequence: TGTGCCAGCAGCCGTACAGGGCCGGACGCCCAAGAGACCCAGTACTTC. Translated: CASSRTGPDAQETQYF.

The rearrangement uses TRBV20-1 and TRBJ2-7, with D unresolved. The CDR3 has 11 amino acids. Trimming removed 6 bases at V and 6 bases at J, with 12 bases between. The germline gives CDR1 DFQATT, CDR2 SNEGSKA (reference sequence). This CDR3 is CSASSPSEQYF. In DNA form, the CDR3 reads TGCAGTGCCTCGTCCCCTAGCGAGCAGTACTTC.

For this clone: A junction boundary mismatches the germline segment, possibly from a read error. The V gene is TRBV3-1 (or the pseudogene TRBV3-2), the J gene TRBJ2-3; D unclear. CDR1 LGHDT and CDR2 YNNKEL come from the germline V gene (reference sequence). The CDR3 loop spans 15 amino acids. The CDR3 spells CASSQNSVPTDTQCF. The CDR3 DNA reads TGTGCCAGCAGCCAAAATTCCGTCCCCACAGATACGCAGTGTTTT.

The CDR3 region is CASSISGVSSYEQYF. CDR3 DNA sequence: TGTGCCAGCAGCATTAGCGGGGTTTCCTCCTACGAGCAGTACTTC. The chain recombines TRBV4-2 with TRBJ2-7, with 8 bases lining up with TRBD2. This CDR3 contains 15 residues. The V and J ends lost 5 bases and 0 bases, in that order; junction bases with no gene match: 6. Germline CDR1 reads LGHNA; CDR2 reads YNFKEQ.

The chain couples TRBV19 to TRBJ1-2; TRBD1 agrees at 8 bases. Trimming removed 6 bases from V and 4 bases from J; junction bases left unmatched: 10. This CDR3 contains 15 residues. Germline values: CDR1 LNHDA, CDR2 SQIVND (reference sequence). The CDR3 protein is CASRGGQATSYGYTF. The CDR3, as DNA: TGTGCCAGTAGGGGGGGACAGGCAACCTCCTATGGCTACACCTTC.

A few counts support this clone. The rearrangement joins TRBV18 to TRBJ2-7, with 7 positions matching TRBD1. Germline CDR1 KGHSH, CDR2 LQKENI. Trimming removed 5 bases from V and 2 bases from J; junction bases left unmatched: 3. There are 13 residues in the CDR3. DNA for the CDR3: TGTGCCAGCTCATCGGGACAGACCTACGAGCAGTACTTC. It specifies CASSSGQTYEQYF.